The source of this T cell receptor (beta chain) is a study of OX40 agonist ivuxolimab in advanced cancers. Across the study: An agonistic anti-OX40 (CD134) antibody, ivuxolimab, was used to treat the patients. Ivuxolimab was administered intravenously to patients at 0.01 to 10 mg/kg every 2 weeks.

Generated by immunoSEQ multiplex PCR, the TCRdb table keeps only in-frame clones and is missing some. The top ten clones hold about 0.29% of a sample with about 69,000 clones, approximately 89% of them seen once. Germline CDR1 MNHNY, CDR2 SVGAGI (reference sequence). The junction had 5 bases not matched to a gene; V was cut back by 6 bases and J by 3 bases. The CDR3 has 14 amino acids. This receptor was identified in an adult with an advanced solid tumor such as melanoma, head and neck, liver or kidney cancer. Here the sequenced sample was CD4+ or CD8+ T cells sorted from blood, taken in a trial of the OX40 agonist ivuxolimab. This chain connects TRBV6-6 to TRBJ1-5, with 7 bases lining up with TRBD1. This CDR3 is CASSLGQNNQPQHF. In DNA, the CDR3 is TGTGCCAGCAGCTTGGGACAGAACAATCAGCCCCAGCATTTT.